The 11 T cell receptor beta chains in this list originate from one sample, sequenced in a study of cytomegalovirus exposure and HLA in healthy donors. The PCR made use of 60 Vbeta and 13 Jbeta primers. Assay: immunoSEQ multiplex PCR; the TCRdb copy retains only in-frame clones and omits some. Altogether about 120,000 clones are present, approximately 80% being singletons, with the ten largest covering roughly 5.9%. Sequencing was performed on PBMCs. The source of these receptors is a woman aged 25 to 39 in good health and CMV-seropositive.

The V call is TRBV6-1, the J call TRBJ1-1; D call uncertain. V was pared by 2 bases and J by 3 bases, with 4 bases between. CDR3 length: 12 amino acids. Germline CDR1 reads MNHNS; CDR2 reads SASEGT. CDR3 in amino acids: CASSELYTEAFF. Written as DNA, the CDR3 is TGTGCCAGCAGTGAACTTTACACTGAAGCTTTCTTT.

The chain couples TRBV7-8 to TRBJ2-5, with TRBD2 identical over 8 bases. The V and J ends lost 0 bases and 2 bases, in that order; junction bases with no gene match: 11. Germline assignment: CDR1 SGHVS and CDR2 FQNEAQ. There are 18 residues in the CDR3. This CDR3 is CASSLAMASGLIQETQYF. CDR3 coding DNA: TGTGCCAGCAGCTTAGCGATGGCTAGCGGGCTAATACAAGAGACCCAGTACTTC.

The J gene is TRBJ1-2, the V gene TRBV9; D call uncertain. CDR3 length: 11 amino acids. The germline V and J ends were trimmed by 3 bases and 11 bases, with 11 bases remaining between them. Germline V gene data show CDR1 as SGDLS and CDR2 as YYNGEE. The CDR3 reads CASSDPGRYTF. CDR3 bases: TGTGCCAGCAGCGACCCCGGTCGTTACACCTTC. The whole variable domain, filled in from reference TRBV9 and TRBJ1-2, reads DSGVTQTPKHLITATGQRVTLRCSPRSGDLSVYWYQQSLDQGLQFLIQYYNGEERAKGNILERFSAQQFPDLHSELNLSSLELGDSALYFCASSDPGRYTFGSGTRLTVV.

The chain employs TRBV5-1 and TRBJ2-7; D is perhaps TRBD1 (5 bases). This CDR3 comprises 16 residues. The V end was cut by 1 base, the J end by 0 bases, with 14 bases between. Germline lookup yields CDR1 SGHRS and CDR2 YFSETQ. The chain's CDR3 is CASSLNRGGSSYEQYF. Written as DNA, the CDR3 is TGCGCCAGCAGCTTGAATAGGGGCGGTAGCTCCTACGAGCAGTACTTC.

The sample holds one count of this clone. The V call is TRBV18, the J call TRBJ2-1, with D unresolved. Trimming took 1 base from V and 9 from J, leaving 13 bases between them. The V gene's germline CDR1 is KGHSH and CDR2 LQKENI. CDR3 length equals 14 residues. In DNA form, the CDR3 reads TGTGCCAGCTCACCACAAAACATAGCACCTGAGCAGTTCTTC. It translates to CASSPQNIAPEQFF.

The chain carries TRBV18 and TRBJ1-1; D possibly corresponds to TRBD1 (6 bases). V shed 4 bases and J shed 5 bases, with 14 bases lying between them. This CDR3 comprises 14 residues. Germline V gene sequence: CDR1 KGHSH, CDR2 LQKENI. The CDR3 coding sequence is TGTGCCAGCTCACAAAGACAGGATTGGACTGAAGCTTTCTTT. Translated, it gives CASSQRQDWTEAFF.

The rearrangement joins TRBV5-6 to TRBJ2-7; TRBD2 matches at 9 bases. CDR1 and CDR2 (germline): SGHDT, YYEEEE. With V trimmed by 3 bases and J by 4 bases, 8 bases remained unmatched. This CDR3 has 15 amino acids. This CDR3 is CASSYIAGEVYEQYF. In DNA, the CDR3 is TGTGCCAGCAGCTATATAGCGGGAGAGGTTTACGAGCAGTACTTC. The complete variable domain, with remaining parts taken from reference TRBV5-6 and TRBJ2-7, reads DAGVTQSPTHLIKTRGQQVTLRCSPKSGHDTVSWYQQALGQGPQFIFQYYEEEERQRGNFPDRFSGHQFPNYSSELNVNALLLGDSALYLCASSYIAGEVYEQYFGPGTRLTVT.

The chain joins TRBV6-6 to TRBJ2-3; 7 nucleotides align to TRBD1. CDR3 length: 13 residues. J lost 7 bases, V lost 4 bases, and 5 bases had no gene match. CDR1 MNHNY and CDR2 SVGAGI come from the germline V gene (reference sequence). The CDR3 loop is CASSLTGLNTQYF. CDR3 nucleotide sequence: TGTGCCAGCAGTTTGACAGGGTTGAATACGCAGTATTTT.

This chain links TRBV19 with TRBJ2-2; TRBD2 matches 7 bases. The germline CDR1 and CDR2 sequences are LNHDA and SQIVND (reference sequence). Trimming took 4 bases from V and 1 from J; bases not matched to a gene: 3. The CDR3 sequence is 15 residues long. In DNA, the CDR3 is TGTGCCAGTAGTAAGCGGGGAAGGAACACCGGGGAGCTGTTTTTT. This gives the protein CASSKRGRNTGELFF.

This sequence joins TRBV5-1 and TRBJ2-5; TRBD2 is a possible D gene (5 bases). Germline V gene sequence: CDR1 SGHRS, CDR2 YFSETQ. V was trimmed by 8 bases and J by 3 bases, leaving 17 bases between them. The CDR3 contains 14 residues. Here the CDR3 reads CASRRSDDKETQYF. As DNA, the CDR3 is TGCGCCAGTAGGAGGTCGGATGACAAAGAGACCCAGTACTTC.

This chain links TRBV5-6 with TRBJ1-2, with D uncertain. Germline V gives CDR1 SGHDT, CDR2 YYEEEE. There are 13 residues in the CDR3. The V end lost 1 base, the J end lost 4 bases, and 8 bases lay between the germline ends. This CDR3 reads CASSLTDIYGYTF. CDR3 DNA sequence: TGTGCCAGCAGCTTGACAGATATCTATGGCTACACCTTC.